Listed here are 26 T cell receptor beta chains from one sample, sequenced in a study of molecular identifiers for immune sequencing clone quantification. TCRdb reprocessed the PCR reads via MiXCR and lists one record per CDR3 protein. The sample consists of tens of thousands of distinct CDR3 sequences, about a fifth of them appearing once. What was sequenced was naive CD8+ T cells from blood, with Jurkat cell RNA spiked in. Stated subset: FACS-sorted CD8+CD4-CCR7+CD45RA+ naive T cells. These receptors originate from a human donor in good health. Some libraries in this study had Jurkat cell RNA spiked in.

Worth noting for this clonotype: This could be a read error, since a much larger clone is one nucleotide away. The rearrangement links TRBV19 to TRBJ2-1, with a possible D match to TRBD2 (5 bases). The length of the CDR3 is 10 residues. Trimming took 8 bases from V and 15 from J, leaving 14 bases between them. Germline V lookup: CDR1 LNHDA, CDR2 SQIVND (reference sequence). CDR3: CASGLERAFF. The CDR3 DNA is TGTGCCAGTGGATTGGAGAGGGCGTTCTTC.

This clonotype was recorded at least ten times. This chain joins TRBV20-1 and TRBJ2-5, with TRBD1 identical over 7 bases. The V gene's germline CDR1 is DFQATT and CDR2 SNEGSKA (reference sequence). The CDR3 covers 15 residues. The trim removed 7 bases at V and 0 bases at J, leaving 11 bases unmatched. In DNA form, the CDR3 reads TGCAGTGTTTCTCACCTGGGACAGAACCAAGAGACCCAGTACTTC. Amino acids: CSVSHLGQNQETQYF.

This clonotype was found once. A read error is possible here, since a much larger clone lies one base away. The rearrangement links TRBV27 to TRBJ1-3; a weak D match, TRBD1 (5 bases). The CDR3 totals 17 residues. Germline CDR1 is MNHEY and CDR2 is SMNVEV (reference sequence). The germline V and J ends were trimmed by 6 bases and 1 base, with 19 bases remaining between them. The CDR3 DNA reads TGTGCCAGCAGACGCGTATGGGGGGGTCCGTCTGGAAACACCATATATTTT. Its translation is CASRRVWGGPSGNTIYF.

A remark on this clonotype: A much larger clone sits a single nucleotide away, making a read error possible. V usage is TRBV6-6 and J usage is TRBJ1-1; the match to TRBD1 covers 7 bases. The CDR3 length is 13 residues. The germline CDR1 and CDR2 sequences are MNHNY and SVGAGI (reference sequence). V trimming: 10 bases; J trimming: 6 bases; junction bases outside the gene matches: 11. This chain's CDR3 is CATDEGADAEAFF. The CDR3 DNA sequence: TGTGCCACCGACGAGGGGGCGGACGCTGAAGCTTTCTTT.

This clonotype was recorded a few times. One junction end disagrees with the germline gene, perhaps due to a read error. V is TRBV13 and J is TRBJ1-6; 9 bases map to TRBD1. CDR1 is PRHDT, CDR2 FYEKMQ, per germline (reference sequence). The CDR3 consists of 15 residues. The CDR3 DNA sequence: TGTGCCAGCAGCATAAGGACAGGGGCAGATTCACCCCCCCACTTT. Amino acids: CASSIRTGADSPPHF.

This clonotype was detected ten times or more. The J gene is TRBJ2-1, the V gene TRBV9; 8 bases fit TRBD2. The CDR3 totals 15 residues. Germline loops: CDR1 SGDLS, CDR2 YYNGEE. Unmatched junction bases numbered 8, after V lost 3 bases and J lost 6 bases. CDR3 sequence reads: CASSAPGGLGNEQFF. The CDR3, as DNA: TGTGCCAGCAGCGCCCCGGGAGGGCTCGGCAATGAGCAGTTCTTC.

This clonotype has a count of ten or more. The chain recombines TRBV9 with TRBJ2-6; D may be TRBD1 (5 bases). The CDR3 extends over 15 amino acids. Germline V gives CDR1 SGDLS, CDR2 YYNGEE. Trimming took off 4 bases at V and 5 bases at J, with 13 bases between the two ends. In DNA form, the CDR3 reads TGTGCCAGCAGCCCCCGACCGGACAGGGCCAACGTCCTGACTTTC. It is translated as CASSPRPDRANVLTF.

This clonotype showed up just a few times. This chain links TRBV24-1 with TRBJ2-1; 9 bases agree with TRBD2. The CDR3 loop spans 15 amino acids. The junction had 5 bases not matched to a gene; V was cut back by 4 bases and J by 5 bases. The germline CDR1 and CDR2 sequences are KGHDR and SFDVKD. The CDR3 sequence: CATSDPTSGDNEQFF. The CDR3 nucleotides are TGTGCCACCAGTGACCCGACTAGCGGTGACAATGAGCAGTTCTTC.

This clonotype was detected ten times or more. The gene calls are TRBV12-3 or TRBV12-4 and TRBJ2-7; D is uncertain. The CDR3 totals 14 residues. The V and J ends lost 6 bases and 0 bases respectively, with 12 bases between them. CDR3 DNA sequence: TGTGCCAGCAGCCTGAAACTCTACTCCTACGAGCAGTACTTC. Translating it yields CASSLKLYSYEQYF.

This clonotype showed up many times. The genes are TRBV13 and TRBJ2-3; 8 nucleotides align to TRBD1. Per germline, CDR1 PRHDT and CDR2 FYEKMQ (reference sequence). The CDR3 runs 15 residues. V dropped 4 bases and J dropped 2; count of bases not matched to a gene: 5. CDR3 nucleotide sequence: TGTGCCAGCAGCTCCGACAGGGGATACACAGATACGCAGTATTTT. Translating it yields CASSSDRGYTDTQYF.

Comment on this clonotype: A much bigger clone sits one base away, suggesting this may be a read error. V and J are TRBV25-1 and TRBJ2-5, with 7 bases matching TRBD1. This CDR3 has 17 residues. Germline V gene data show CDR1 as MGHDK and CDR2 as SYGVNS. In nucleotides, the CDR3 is TGTGCCAGCAGTGAATACACCTCCGGGGACAGCCAAGAGACCCGGTACTTC. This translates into CASSEYTSGDSQETRYF.

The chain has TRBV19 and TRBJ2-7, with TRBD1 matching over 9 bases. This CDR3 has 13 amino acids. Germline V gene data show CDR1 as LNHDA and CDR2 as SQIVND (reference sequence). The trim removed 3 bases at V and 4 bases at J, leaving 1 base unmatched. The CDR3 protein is CASSMGQGYEQYF. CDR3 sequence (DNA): TGTGCCAGTAGTATGGGACAGGGTTACGAGCAGTACTTC.

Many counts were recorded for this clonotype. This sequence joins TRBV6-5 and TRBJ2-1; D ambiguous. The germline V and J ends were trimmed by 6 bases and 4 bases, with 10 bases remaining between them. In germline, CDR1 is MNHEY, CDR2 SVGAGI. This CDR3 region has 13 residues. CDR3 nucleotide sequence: TGTGCCAGCAGCCCCTCCTGGTACAATGAGCAGTTCTTC. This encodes CASSPSWYNEQFF.

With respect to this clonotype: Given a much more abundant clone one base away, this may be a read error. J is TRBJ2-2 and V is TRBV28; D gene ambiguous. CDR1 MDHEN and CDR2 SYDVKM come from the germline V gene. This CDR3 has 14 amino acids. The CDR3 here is CASSSRHGTEELFF. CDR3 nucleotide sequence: TGTGCCAGCAGCTCTAGACATGGTACCGAGGAGCTGTTTTTT.

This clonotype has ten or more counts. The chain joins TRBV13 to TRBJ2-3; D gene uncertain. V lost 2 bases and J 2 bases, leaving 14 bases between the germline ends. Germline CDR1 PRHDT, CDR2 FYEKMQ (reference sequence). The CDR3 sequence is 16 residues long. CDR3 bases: TGTGCCAGCAGCTTACCTGAGTTGACCCCCACAGATACGCAGTATTTT. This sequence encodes CASSLPELTPTDTQYF.

The CDR3 nucleotides are TGTGCCAGCAGCCCGAGACTAGCGGGAGGGTGGAATGAGCAGTTCTTC. Protein product: CASSPRLAGGWNEQFF. This sequence joins TRBV11-2 and TRBJ2-1; TRBD2 matches at 14 bases. The CDR3 covers 16 residues. J was trimmed by 7 bases and V by 5 bases; bases with no gene match: 7. Germline values: CDR1 SGHAT, CDR2 FQNNGV.

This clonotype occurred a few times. For the CDR3, the DNA is TGTGCCAGCAGCCCGGGGCTATGGGGCACAGATACGCAGTATTTT. This translates into CASSPGLWGTDTQYF. The V call is TRBV12-3 or TRBV12-4, the J call TRBJ2-3; D may match TRBD1 or TRBD2 (5 bases each). Trimming removed 6 bases at V and 1 base at J, with 14 bases between. The CDR3 has 15 amino acids.

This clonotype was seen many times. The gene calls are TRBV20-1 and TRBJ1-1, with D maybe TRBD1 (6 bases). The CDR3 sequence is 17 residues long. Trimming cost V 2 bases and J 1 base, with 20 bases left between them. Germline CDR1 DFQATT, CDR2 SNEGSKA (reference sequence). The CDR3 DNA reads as TGCAGTGCTAGAAGGGGGTTGGCACCCTCGACGAACACTGAAGCTTTCTTT. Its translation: CSARRGLAPSTNTEAFF.

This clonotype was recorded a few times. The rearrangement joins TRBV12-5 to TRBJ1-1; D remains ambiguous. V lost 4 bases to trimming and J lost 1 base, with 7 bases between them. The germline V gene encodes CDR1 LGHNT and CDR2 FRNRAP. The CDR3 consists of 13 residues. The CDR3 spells CASGYTENTEAFF. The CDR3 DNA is TGTGCTAGTGGTTACACAGAGAACACTGAAGCTTTCTTT.

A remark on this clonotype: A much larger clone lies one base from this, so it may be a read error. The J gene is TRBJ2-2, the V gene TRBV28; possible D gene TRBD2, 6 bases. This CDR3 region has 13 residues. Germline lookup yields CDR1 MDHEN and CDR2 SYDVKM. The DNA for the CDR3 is TGTGCCAGCAGTTTCCGGGGGACCGGGGAGCTGGTTTTT. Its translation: CASSFRGTGELVF. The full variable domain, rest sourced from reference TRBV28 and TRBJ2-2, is DVKVTQSSRYLVKRTGEKVFLECVQDMDHENMFWYRQDPGLGLRLIYFSYDVKMKEKGDIPEGYSVSREKKERFSLILESASTNQTSMYLCASSFRGTGELVFGEGSRLTVL.

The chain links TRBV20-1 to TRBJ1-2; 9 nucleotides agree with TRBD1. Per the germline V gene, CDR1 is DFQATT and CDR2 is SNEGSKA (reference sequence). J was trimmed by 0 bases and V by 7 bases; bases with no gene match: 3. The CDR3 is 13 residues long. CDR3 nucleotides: TGCAGTGGGAGGGACAGGGCTAACTATGGCTACACCTTC. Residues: CSGRDRANYGYTF.

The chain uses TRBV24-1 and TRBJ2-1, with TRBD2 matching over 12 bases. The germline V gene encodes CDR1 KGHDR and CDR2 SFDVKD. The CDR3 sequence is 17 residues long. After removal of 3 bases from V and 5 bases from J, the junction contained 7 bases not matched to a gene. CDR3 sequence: CATSDPTLAGGNNEQFF. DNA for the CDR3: TGTGCCACCAGTGATCCGACCCTAGCGGGAGGGAACAATGAGCAGTTCTTC.

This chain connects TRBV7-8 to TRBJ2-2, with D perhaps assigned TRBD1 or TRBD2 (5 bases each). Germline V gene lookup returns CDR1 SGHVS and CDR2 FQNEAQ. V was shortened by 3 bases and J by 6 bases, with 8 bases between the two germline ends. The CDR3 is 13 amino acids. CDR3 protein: CASSFGGAGELFF. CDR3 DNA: TGTGCCAGCAGCTTTGGGGGTGCCGGGGAGCTGTTTTTT.

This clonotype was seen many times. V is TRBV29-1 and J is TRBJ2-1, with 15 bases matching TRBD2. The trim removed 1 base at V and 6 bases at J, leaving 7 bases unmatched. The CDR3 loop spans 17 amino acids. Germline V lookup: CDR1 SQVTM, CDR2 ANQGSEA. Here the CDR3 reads CSVEVGGTSGRINEQFF. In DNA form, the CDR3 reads TGCAGCGTTGAAGTCGGGGGGACTAGCGGGAGGATCAATGAGCAGTTCTTC.

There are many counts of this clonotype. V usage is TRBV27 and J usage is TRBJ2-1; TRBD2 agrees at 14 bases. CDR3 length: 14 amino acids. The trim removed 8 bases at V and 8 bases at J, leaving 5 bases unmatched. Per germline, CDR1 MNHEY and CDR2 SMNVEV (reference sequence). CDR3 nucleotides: TGTGCCAGCCGGGGACTAGCGGGAGTCCATGAGCAGTTCTTC. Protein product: CASRGLAGVHEQFF.

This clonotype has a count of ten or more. The CDR3 region has the DNA TGTGCCAGCAGTTACCACGGCCGCGACGGCCGGGGGCAGTATTTT. It yields the protein CASSYHGRDGRGQYF. The chain recombines TRBV6-6 with TRBJ2-3; possibly TRBD2 for D (5 bases). The V and J ends lost 2 bases and 11 bases respectively, with 20 bases between them. Per germline, CDR1 MNHNY and CDR2 SVGAGI (reference sequence). The CDR3 consists of 15 residues.